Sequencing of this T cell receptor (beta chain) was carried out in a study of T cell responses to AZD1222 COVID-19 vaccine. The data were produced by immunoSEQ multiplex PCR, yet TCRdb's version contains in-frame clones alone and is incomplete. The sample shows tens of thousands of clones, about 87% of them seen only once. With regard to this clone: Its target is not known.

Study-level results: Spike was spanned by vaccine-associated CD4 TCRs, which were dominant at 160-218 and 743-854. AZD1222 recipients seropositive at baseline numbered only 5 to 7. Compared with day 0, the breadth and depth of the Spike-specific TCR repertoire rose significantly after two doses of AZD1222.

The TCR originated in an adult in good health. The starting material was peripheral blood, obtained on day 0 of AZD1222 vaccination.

The CDR3 region has the DNA TGTGCCAGTAGTCCCCAGGGGGCAAATCAGCCCCAGCATTTT. It specifies CASSPQGANQPQHF. V is TRBV19 and J is TRBJ1-5, with 8 positions matching TRBD1. The CDR3 consists of 14 residues. Germline values: CDR1 LNHDA, CDR2 SQIVND (reference sequence). V lost 5 bases to trimming and J lost 4 bases; unmatched junction nucleotides: 4.